This T cell receptor beta chain was profiled in a study of Ad26.COV2.S vaccination and SARS-CoV-2 variants. Described treatment: some 19 received Ad26.COV2.S at low or high dose, single or two shots; about five received placebo; per-sample allocation not given. Collection of the samples took place on day 63 after the first injection of vaccine or placebo. Expression of Wuhan-strain SARS-CoV-2 spike came from the Ad26 vector that formed the vaccine. On this clone itself: The antigen is not known.

The length of the CDR3 is 16 residues. With 4 bases clipped from V and 0 bases from J, the junction kept 7 bases outside the gene matches. Germline-derived CDR1 and CDR2 are LGHDT and YNNKEL (reference sequence). TCRdb's copy holds only in-frame clones and misses some; the assay was immunoSEQ multiplex PCR. The sample records about 470,000 clones, about 90% being singletons. Overall study findings and caveats: Vaccinees displayed broader spike-specific TCR repertoires than placebo recipients. Non-spike TCR breadth was similar in vaccine and placebo recipients.

Sequencing was performed on peripheral blood, taken in a trial of Ad26.COV2.S vaccine versus placebo. The gene calls are TRBV3-1 (or the pseudogene TRBV3-2) and TRBJ2-3; 7 nucleotides line up with TRBD2. This sequence originates from a person between 18 and 65 years old who received the Ad26.COV2.S COVID-19 vaccine or a placebo. CDR3 in DNA: TGTGCCAGCAGCCGACGGAGCGGGACTAGCACAGATACGCAGTATTTT. It codes for CASSRRSGTSTDTQYF.